This T cell receptor beta chain was observed in a study of T cell clones after liver transplantation. Study-wide context: Liver transplant recipients had immunosuppression withdrawal attempted within 2 years.

TCRdb keeps only in-frame clones here, not all; method: immunoSEQ multiplex PCR. The data contain fewer than 25,000 clones, about 93% of them singletons. The CDR3 contains 13 residues. Looked up from germline, CDR1 is MNHNS and CDR2 is SASEGT. Trimming shortened V by 10 bases and J by 0 bases, and 13 bases separated the two germline ends. Unstimulated PBMCs were sorted into CD3+CD4+ and CD3+CD8+ populations. Here the sequenced sample was CD8+ T cells from blood, taken roughly 26 months after liver transplant. This chain links TRBV6-1 with TRBJ2-7; no clear D gene. This receptor was identified in a human patient who received a liver transplant. These T cells may partly come from the graft donor. This CDR3 is CATTPASSYEQYF. DNA for the CDR3: TGTGCCACTACCCCTGCTAGCTCCTACGAGCAGTACTTC.